A single sample is the source of the 3 T cell receptor beta chains below, sequenced in a study of OX40 agonist ivuxolimab in advanced cancers. Sequenced by immunoSEQ multiplex PCR; TCRdb stores in-frame clones only, minus some. The sample holds around 72,000 clones, approximately 81% seen once. Sequencing was performed on CD4+ or CD8+ T cells sorted from blood, taken in a trial of the OX40 agonist ivuxolimab. These receptors were taken from an adult with an advanced solid tumor such as melanoma, head and neck, liver or kidney cancer.

The chain links TRBV2 to TRBJ2-7; D call uncertain. Germline V gene data show CDR1 as SNHLY and CDR2 as FYNNEI. This CDR3 comprises 13 residues. V was shortened by 7 bases and J by 8 bases, with 18 bases between the two germline ends. CDR3: CASTSSPDTQQYF. In DNA, the CDR3 is TGTGCCAGCACCTCCTCCCCTGACACCCAGCAGTACTTC.

This rearrangement joins TRBV7-6 to TRBJ1-2, with D maybe TRBD1 (5 bases). This CDR3 contains 15 residues. Germline lookup yields CDR1 SGHVS and CDR2 FNYEAQ. The V end was cut by 3 bases, the J end by 6 bases, with 17 bases between. As DNA, the CDR3 is TGTGCCAGCAGCTTGGGGGAAACCATACGGGATGGCTACACCTTC. It codes for CASSLGETIRDGYTF.

This clone was detected many times. This sequence joins TRBV6-6 and TRBJ1-1, with TRBD1 identical over 7 bases. CDR3 length equals 15 residues. Germline loops: CDR1 MNHNY, CDR2 SVGAGI (reference sequence). The V segment lost 2 bases and the J segment 8 bases; nucleotides outside the gene matches: 11. The CDR3 sequence is CASSYTESDRAEAFF. The CDR3 DNA follows: TGTGCCAGCAGTTACACCGAATCCGACAGGGCGGAAGCTTTCTTT.